This T cell receptor (beta chain) was observed in a study of T cell responses to AZD1222 COVID-19 vaccine. Study findings and constraints: Nearly half of unique spike-specific TCRs reportedly avoided B.1.351 and B.1.1.7 mutated regions. The span of vaccine-associated CD4 TCRs extended across spike, with dominance at 160-218 and 743-854. The sample set comprised mostly white British donors with more females, and clonal diversity was possibly underestimated. Spike-specific TCR breadth and depth went up after people got two AZD1222 doses.

This CDR3 is built from 16 residues. Germline values: CDR1 LGHNA, CDR2 YSLEER. V lost 0 bases, J lost 7 bases, and 10 bases stayed unmatched. Comments on this clone: The antigen remains undetermined.

Assay used: immunoSEQ multiplex PCR; TCRdb lists only in-frame clones, some missing. The sample holds 65,000 to 85,000 clones, 85% to 95% seen once. The sample consisted of peripheral blood, taken on day 0 of AZD1222 vaccination. This TCR derives from an adult in good health. V is TRBV4-3 and J is TRBJ1-2, with TRBD1 matching 8 bases. The CDR3 protein is CASSQEPTGAVGGYTF. The DNA for the CDR3 is TGCGCCAGCAGCCAAGAGCCGACAGGGGCTGTTGGTGGCTACACCTTC.